The entry below gives a single T cell receptor (beta chain) sequence along with its context. The antigen is undetermined. Other DNA sequences in this specimen translate into the identical CDR3. This record belongs to a study of shared clonotypes between healthy human individuals. Across the whole study: Every donor yielded three CD4 naive, three CD4 memory, two CD8 naive and one CD8 memory plate.

CDR1 SNHLY and CDR2 FYNNEI come from the germline V gene. The germline V and J ends were trimmed by 6 bases and 2 bases, with 6 bases remaining between them. The CDR3 is 12 amino acids. Study observations and caveats: Compared with clonotypes that all four donors shared, non-shared clonotypes had lower generation probabilities.

Using immunoSEQ multiplex PCR, the repertoire was profiled, and TCRdb retains in-frame clones only, with some absent. The sample records 2 million to 2.5 million clones, about 94% being singletons. The TCR originated in a man aged 18 to 29 in good health. The rearrangement joins TRBV2 to TRBJ2-3, with D perhaps TRBD2 (5 bases). Material: naive CD4+ T cells sorted from blood. Described subset: CD45RA+ positively selected. The CDR3 DNA reads as TGTGCCAGCAGCGGGGACACAGATACGCAGTATTTT. Translation: CASSGDTDTQYF.